The 20 T cell receptor beta chains in this list originate from one sample, sequenced in a study of cytomegalovirus exposure and HLA in healthy donors. The PCR was carried out with 60 Vbeta primers and 13 Jbeta primers. The data were produced by immunoSEQ multiplex PCR, yet TCRdb's version contains in-frame clones alone and is incomplete. The profile shows under 200,000 clones, around 86% of them singletons. Sequenced: PBMCs. All receptors come from a girl aged 2 to 10 in good health and CMV-seropositive.

The chain joins TRBV4-1 to TRBJ1-1; 8 bases agree with TRBD1. The germline V gene has CDR1 MGHRA and CDR2 YSYEKL. This CDR3 spans 18 amino acids. V shed 4 bases and J 7 bases; nucleotides not matched to a gene: 20. The CDR3 is CASSRSQGARLWGGEAFF. The CDR3 bases are TGCGCCAGCAGCCGATCCCAGGGGGCCCGGCTTTGGGGTGGTGAAGCTTTCTTT.

Note on this clone: A read error may be the cause here, since a much bigger clone is one base away. The chain is built from TRBV6-5 and TRBJ2-3; TRBD1 aligns across 9 bases. CDR3 size: 14 residues. Germline CDR1 MNHEY, CDR2 SVGAGI. Trimming at V came to 5 bases and at J to 1 base, leaving 1 base not matched to a gene. CDR3 residues: CASSRTGGTDTQYF. Written as DNA, the CDR3 is TGTGCCAGCAGTCGGACAGGGGGCACAGATACGCAGTATTTT.

This rearrangement joins TRBV4-2 to TRBJ2-7, with D perhaps matching TRBD2 (5 bases). Germline CDR1 is LGHNA and CDR2 is YNFKEQ. V lost 0 bases, J lost 0 bases, and 9 bases lay in between. The CDR3 contains 15 residues. The CDR3 DNA reads TGTGCCAGCAGCCAAGAGGACTGGAACTCCTACGAGCAGTACTTC. It translates to CASSQEDWNSYEQYF.

This chain uses TRBV28 with TRBJ2-7, with 9 bases matching TRBD1. With V trimmed by 5 bases and J by 4 bases, 6 bases remained unmatched. Germline V gene lookup returns CDR1 MDHEN and CDR2 SYDVKM. CDR3 length: 14 amino acids. This chain's CDR3 is CASSITGGVYEQYF. The CDR3 DNA reads TGTGCCAGCAGTATTACAGGGGGCGTTTACGAGCAGTACTTC.

The rearrangement uses TRBV4-1 and TRBJ1-1, with 9 nucleotides matching TRBD1. V was pared by 2 bases and J by 9 bases, with 13 bases of the junction left unmatched. Germline CDR1 is MGHRA and CDR2 is YSYEKL. The CDR3 loop spans 16 amino acids. CDR3 amino acids: CASSQLGTGLRGKAFF. Written as DNA, the CDR3 is TGCGCCAGCAGCCAACTCGGGACAGGGCTTAGGGGGAAAGCTTTCTTT.

The rearrangement links TRBV7-6 to TRBJ2-7, with 8 bases fitting TRBD2. Germline CDR1 reads SGHVS; CDR2 reads FNYEAQ. The J segment lost 5 bases and the V segment lost 5 bases, leaving 5 bases of the junction unmatched. The CDR3 length is 13 residues. CDR3 protein: CASSLGLADEQYF. The CDR3 DNA sequence: TGTGCCAGCAGCCTCGGACTAGCCGACGAGCAGTACTTC.

The table lists this clone with a count of one. The V and J genes are TRBV19 and TRBJ2-5; TRBD1 matches 7 bases. Germline V gene data show CDR1 as LNHDA and CDR2 as SQIVND (reference sequence). CDR3 length equals 13 residues. The V gene end was trimmed by 4 bases and the J gene end by 10 bases; junction bases not matched to a gene: 9. CDR3 coding DNA: TGTGCCAGTAGTAGTGACAGGGCAACAGGCCAGTACTTC. This gives the protein CASSSDRATGQYF.

The J gene is TRBJ2-7, the V gene TRBV5-6; 9 positions match TRBD1. Germline V gene sequence: CDR1 SGHDT, CDR2 YYEEEE. Unmatched junction bases numbered 18, after V lost 5 bases and J lost 0 bases. The CDR3 consists of 19 residues. CDR3: CASSYRQGGRPTSSYEQYF. The DNA of the CDR3 is TGTGCCAGCAGTTACCGACAGGGGGGGCGACCCACTAGCTCCTACGAGCAGTACTTC.

This chain uses TRBV30 with TRBJ2-3; D is possibly TRBD2 (6 bases). V gave up 6 bases and J gave up 0 bases, with 16 bases separating them. The CDR3 contains 15 residues. Germline CDR1 reads GTSNPN; CDR2 reads SVGIG (reference sequence). Here the CDR3 reads CACSRGYPSTDTQYF. As DNA, the CDR3 is TGTGCCTGTTCCCGGGGGTACCCTAGCACAGATACGCAGTATTTT.

CDR3 sequence (DNA): TGTGCCACCAGGCGACAGGGGCTGAATGAAAAACTGTTTTTT. Translating it yields CATRRQGLNEKLFF. V is TRBV15 and J is TRBJ1-4; 8 bases are shared with TRBD1. The V segment lost 6 bases and the J segment 5 bases; nucleotides outside the gene matches: 5. Germline-derived CDR1 and CDR2 are LNHNV and YYDKDF (reference sequence). There are 14 residues in the CDR3. Supplemented by reference TRBV15 and TRBJ1-4, the full variable domain reads DAMVIQNPRYQVTQFGKPVTLSCSQTLNHNVMYWYQQKSSQAPKLLFHYYDKDFNNEADTPDNFQSRRPNTSFCFLDIRSPGLGDTAMYLCATRRQGLNEKLFFGSGTQLSVL.

The V and J genes are TRBV5-1 and TRBJ2-1; 13 nucleotides align to TRBD2. The CDR3 sequence is 14 residues long. From germline, CDR1 is SGHRS and CDR2 YFSETQ. The V gene end was trimmed by 8 bases and the J gene end by 8 bases; junction bases not matched to a gene: 7. The CDR3 region has the DNA TGCGCCAGTGGGACTAGCGGGATCGACGATGAGCAGTTCTTC. Amino acids: CASGTSGIDDEQFF.

This clone was recorded many times. The chain joins TRBV6-1 to TRBJ2-7; 11 nucleotides agree with TRBD1. This CDR3 spans 15 amino acids. CDR1 is MNHNS and CDR2 is SASEGT in the germline V gene. V dropped 4 bases and J dropped 0; count of bases not matched to a gene: 2. CDR3 bases: TGTGCCAGCAGTGCCGGGACAGGGGGCTCCTACGAGCAGTACTTC. Its protein is CASSAGTGGSYEQYF.

The J gene is TRBJ2-4, the V gene TRBV29-1, with no clear D. Germline CDR1 is SQVTM and CDR2 is ANQGSEA. Trimming took 4 bases from V and 0 from J, leaving 10 bases between them. The CDR3 spans 14 residues. The chain's CDR3 is CSVGSRLAKNIQYF. The CDR3 DNA sequence: TGCAGCGTTGGCTCGCGACTAGCCAAAAACATTCAGTACTTC. The entire variable domain, with the rest obtained from reference TRBV29-1 and TRBJ2-4, is as follows: SAVISQKPSRDICQRGTSLTIQCQVDSQVTMMFWYRQQPGQSLTLIATANQGSEATYESGFVIDKFPISRPNLTFSTLTVSNMSPEDSSIYLCSVGSRLAKNIQYFGAGTRLSVL.

This clone was counted only a few times. The V gene is TRBV25-1, the J gene TRBJ2-7; D perhaps matches TRBD1 (6 bases). V lost 2 bases and J lost 6, with 17 bases in between. Germline V gives CDR1 MGHDK, CDR2 SYGVNS. The CDR3 extends over 15 amino acids. CDR3 in amino acids: CASSEAKAGESEQYF. In DNA, the CDR3 is TGTGCCAGCAGTGAAGCGAAGGCAGGGGAGTCCGAGCAGTACTTC.

The chain links TRBV4-1 to TRBJ2-7; 7 bases are a match to TRBD2. The length of the CDR3 is 14 residues. Losses at the gene ends were 8 bases for V and 3 bases for J; bases not matched to a gene: 10. CDR1 and CDR2 (germline): MGHRA, YSYEKL. DNA for the CDR3: TGCGCCAGCGGTGACGGAGCGGGACTCTACGAGCAGTACTTC. Translation gives CASGDGAGLYEQYF.

The CDR3 spells CASSSSTGVGEQYF. The CDR3 bases are TGTGCCAGCAGTTCATCAACAGGGGTAGGAGAGCAGTACTTC. This chain connects TRBV28 to TRBJ2-7, with 7 positions matching TRBD1. The CDR3 is 14 amino acids. Looked up from germline, CDR1 is MDHEN and CDR2 is SYDVKM. Unmatched junction bases numbered 10, after V lost 4 bases and J lost 7 bases.

This clone was seen once. The chain combines TRBV6-1 with TRBJ1-1; 9 positions match TRBD1. In germline, CDR1 is MNHNS, CDR2 SASEGT. The CDR3 covers 14 residues. The V and J ends lost 7 bases and 0 bases, in that order; junction bases with no gene match: 3. The chain's CDR3 is CASTGQGMNTEAFF. DNA of the CDR3: TGTGCCAGCACCGGACAGGGGATGAACACTGAAGCTTTCTTT.

This clone occurred a few times. The V gene is TRBV30, the J gene TRBJ1-5, with D unclear. CDR3 length equals 13 residues. V was clipped by 3 bases and J by 8 bases, with 14 bases between them. The germline V gene has CDR1 GTSNPN and CDR2 SVGIG (reference sequence). The CDR3 is CAWRGGVLEPQHF. The CDR3 region has the DNA TGTGCCTGGAGAGGAGGCGTTTTGGAGCCCCAGCATTTT.

The chain uses TRBV5-1 and TRBJ2-2; 9 bases are shared with TRBD2. V lost 0 bases, J lost 2 bases, and 2 bases stayed unmatched. Germline CDR1 and CDR2: SGHRS and YFSETQ. The length of the CDR3 is 16 residues. CDR3 protein: CASSLALAGNTGELFF. For the CDR3, the DNA is TGCGCCAGCAGCTTGGCACTAGCGGGCAACACCGGGGAGCTGTTTTTT.

The chain links TRBV2 to TRBJ1-2; 10 nucleotides line up with TRBD1. Germline CDR1 is SNHLY and CDR2 is FYNNEI. Trimming cost V 4 bases and J 6 bases; bases outside gene matches: 8. The CDR3 is 15 amino acids. The CDR3 coding sequence is TGTGCCAGCAGTGGGGACAGGGGAGCAGTAGATGGCTACACCTTC. As protein: CASSGDRGAVDGYTF.